This TCR beta chain was profiled in a study of T cells after yellow fever vaccination. As for the study in general: SMART-Seq v4 Ultra Low Input prepared the low-cell-number fractions. The study's findings and limits: Abundant clonotypes (contaminants from the bulk population) could be present in FACS-sorted repertoires. Secondary responses were weaker yet peaked faster, day 5 versus 15.

The authors made TCR cDNA by 5'RACE template switching, adding a universal primer site and UMIs. TCRdb passed the 5' RACE reads through MiXCR, listing each CDR3 protein once. The top ten hold approximately 18% of the sample, which has 350,000 or so distinct CDR3 sequences, 7% to 10% seen once. The V segment lost 7 bases and the J segment 9 bases; nucleotides outside the gene matches: 8. Germline CDR1 reads MNHNS; CDR2 reads SASEGT. The CDR3 runs to 13 residues. There are a few counts of this clonotype. No antigen is known for it. The chain is built from TRBV6-1 and TRBJ2-1; 8 bases match TRBD2. Sequenced material: PBMCs, taken approximately 40 days after the first yellow fever vaccination. The receptor comes from a man aged 18 to 30 who received the YFV17D yellow fever vaccine. CDR3 protein: CASKNGGAPEQFF. CDR3 bases: TGTGCCAGCAAAAACGGGGGGGCCCCTGAGCAGTTCTTC.